This TCR beta chain emerged from a study of blood T cells in healthy people across ages. This clonotype was observed a few times. Its antigen remains unknown. Study-wide findings and caveats: Older age coincided with a roughly linear decline in TCR beta diversity per million T cells.

Total RNA extracted from each sample amounted to at least 5 micrograms. Primed by a sample-barcoded 5' primer and a J-beta primer mix, a second PCR proceeded for about 7 to 11 cycles. TCRdb fed the 5' RACE reads into MiXCR, producing one record per CDR3 protein. In the table there are approximately 1.5 million distinct CDR3 sequences, almost 35% of which are singletons. The germline V gene has CDR1 KGHDR and CDR2 SFDVKD. CDR3 length: 15 residues. After removal of 5 bases from V and 5 bases from J, the junction contained 6 bases not matched to a gene. The specimen was blood. The chain links TRBV24-1 to TRBJ2-2; TRBD2 agrees at 8 bases. The origin of this receptor is a woman aged 30 to 39 in good health. CDR3 coding DNA: TGTGCCACCAGTGCCCCCGGGGGGGGGACCGGGGAGCTGTTTTTT. This codes for CATSAPGGGTGELFF.